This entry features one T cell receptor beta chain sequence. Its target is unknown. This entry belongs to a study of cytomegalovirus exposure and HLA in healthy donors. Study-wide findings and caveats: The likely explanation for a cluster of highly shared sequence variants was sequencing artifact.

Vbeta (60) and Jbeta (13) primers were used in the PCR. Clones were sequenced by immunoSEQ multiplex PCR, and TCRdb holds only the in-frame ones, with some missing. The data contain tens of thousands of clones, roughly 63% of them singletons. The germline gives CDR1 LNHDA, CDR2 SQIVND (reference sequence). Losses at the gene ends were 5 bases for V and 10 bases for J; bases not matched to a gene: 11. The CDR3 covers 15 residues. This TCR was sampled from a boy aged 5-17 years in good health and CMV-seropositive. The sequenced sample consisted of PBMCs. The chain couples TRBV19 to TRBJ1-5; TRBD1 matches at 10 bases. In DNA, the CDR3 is TGTGCCAGTAGTGGCGGTGGGACAGGGGAAGACCCCCAGCATTTT. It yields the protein CASSGGGTGEDPQHF.